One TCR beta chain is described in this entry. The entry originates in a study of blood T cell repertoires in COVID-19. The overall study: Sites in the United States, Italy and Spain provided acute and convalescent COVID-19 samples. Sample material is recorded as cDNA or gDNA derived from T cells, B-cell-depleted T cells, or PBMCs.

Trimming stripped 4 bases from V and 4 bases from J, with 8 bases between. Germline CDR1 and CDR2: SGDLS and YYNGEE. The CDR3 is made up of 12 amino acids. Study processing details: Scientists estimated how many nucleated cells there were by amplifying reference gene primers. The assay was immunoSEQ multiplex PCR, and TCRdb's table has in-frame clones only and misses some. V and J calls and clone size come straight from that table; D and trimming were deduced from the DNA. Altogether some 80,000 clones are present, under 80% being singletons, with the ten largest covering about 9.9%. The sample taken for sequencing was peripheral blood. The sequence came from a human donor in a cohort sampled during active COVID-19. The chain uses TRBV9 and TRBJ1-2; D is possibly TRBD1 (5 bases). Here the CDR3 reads CASSKGSYGYTF. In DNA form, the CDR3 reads TGTGCCAGCAGCAAGGGGTCCTATGGCTACACCTTC.